A selection of T cell receptor beta chains follows, all from one sample in a study of tissue T cells after allogeneic stem cell transplantation. TCRdb keeps only in-frame clones here, not all; method: immunoSEQ multiplex PCR. The repertoire includes around 1,100 clones, around 80% of them detected once, and around 22% sits in the top ten. The specimen was spleen tissue, collected at autopsy. The receptors were sampled from a female patient between 18 and 50 years old with steroid-refractory graft-versus-host disease after an allogeneic stem cell transplant. Some T cells may be transferred from the graft donor. Both conserved end residues are part of each CDR3. Fields, in order: D gene, clone size, V gene, J gene, CDR3 DNA, CDR3 protein. A D gene is named only where the DNA matches it firmly. Size is stated for part of the rows, as once, few or many counts, or as a class when the clone is expanded.

D gene: TRBD2
clone size: -
V gene: TRBV6-5
J gene: TRBJ2-3
CDR3 DNA: TGTGCCAGCAGCCCGGGACTAGCGGTCCAGGAGTATTTT
CDR3 protein: CASSPGLAVQEYF

D gene: -
clone size: -
V gene: TRBV5-6
J gene: TRBJ2-5
CDR3 DNA: TGTGCCAGCAGCTTGGGACTACAAGAGACCCAGTACTTC
CDR3 protein: CASSLGLQETQYF

D gene: -
clone size: few
V gene: TRBV5-1
J gene: TRBJ1-4
CDR3 DNA: TGCGCCAGCAGCTTACAGAGCCTCAATGAAAAACTGTTTTTT
CDR3 protein: CASSLQSLNEKLFF

D gene: TRBD1
clone size: few
V gene: TRBV11-3
J gene: TRBJ1-2
CDR3 DNA: TGTGCCAGCAGGCCCCCGGACAGGGAACCGCCGGCCTATGGCTACACCTTC
CDR3 protein: CASRPPDREPPAYGYTF

D gene: -
clone size: -
V gene: TRBV20-1
J gene: TRBJ1-2
CDR3 DNA: TGCAGTGCAAGACACGGTGGGGGCTACACCTTC
CDR3 protein: CSARHGGGYTF

D gene: -
clone size: -
V gene: TRBV14
J gene: TRBJ2-3
CDR3 DNA: TGTGCCAGCAGCCAGGGACTGACAGGGTACACAGATACGCAGTATTTT
CDR3 protein: CASSQGLTGYTDTQYF

D gene: -
clone size: -
V gene: TRBV27
J gene: TRBJ2-7
CDR3 DNA: TGTGCCAGCAGTTTTGGACGGGGGAGAGAGCAGTACTTC
CDR3 protein: CASSFGRGREQYF

D gene: TRBD1
clone size: -
V gene: TRBV9
J gene: TRBJ2-7
CDR3 DNA: TGTGCCAGCAGCCCTCAATCCGGGACAGGGGTTGGCGAGCAGTACTTC
CDR3 protein: CASSPQSGTGVGEQYF

D gene: -
clone size: -
V gene: TRBV6-5
J gene: TRBJ1-5
CDR3 DNA: TGTGCCAGGGGGGTAGGTCGGGGATTCAATCAGCCCCAGCATTTT
CDR3 protein: CARGVGRGFNQPQHF

D gene: -
clone size: -
V gene: TRBV2
J gene: TRBJ2-3
CDR3 DNA: TGTGCCAGCAGTGAAGCGGAGTACACAGATACGCAGTATTTT
CDR3 protein: CASSEAEYTDTQYF

D gene: -
clone size: -
V gene: TRBV12-1
J gene: TRBJ2-5
CDR3 DNA: TGTGCCAGCAGCTTCCCGGGACCTAAGTACCAAGAGACCCAGTACTTC
CDR3 protein: CASSFPGPKYQETQYF

D gene: TRBD2
clone size: -
V gene: TRBV5-1
J gene: TRBJ2-7
CDR3 DNA: TGCGCCAGCAGCTTGAGGACTAGCGGGGCTTACTCCTACGAGCAGTACTTC
CDR3 protein: CASSLRTSGAYSYEQYF

D gene: TRBD1
clone size: -
V gene: TRBV9
J gene: TRBJ2-7
CDR3 DNA: TGTGCCAGCAGCCCCGGAGGGACAGGGGCCTACGAGCAGTACTTC
CDR3 protein: CASSPGGTGAYEQYF

D gene: TRBD1
clone size: few
V gene: TRBV4-1
J gene: TRBJ1-6
CDR3 DNA: TGCGCCAGCAGCCAGATGGGACAGGTGAATTCACCCCTCCACTTT
CDR3 protein: CASSQMGQVNSPLHF

D gene: -
clone size: -
V gene: TRBV29-1
J gene: TRBJ2-7
CDR3 DNA: TGCAGTCAGGGCCGGAGGTCGGCCTACGAGCAGTACTTC
CDR3 protein: CSQGRRSAYEQYF

D gene: TRBD1
clone size: -
V gene: TRBV5-1
J gene: TRBJ2-7
CDR3 DNA: TGCGCCAGCAGCTTGTGGACAGGGGGTTTCCCCTACGAGCAGTACTTC
CDR3 protein: CASSLWTGGFPYEQYF

D gene: TRBD1
clone size: few
V gene: TRBV5-1
J gene: TRBJ2-7
CDR3 DNA: TGCGCCAGCAGAACCGGGACAGGGTTCTACGAGCAGTACTTC
CDR3 protein: CASRTGTGFYEQYF